The rows below give T cell receptor beta chains drawn from one sample of a study of blood T cell repertoires in COVID-19. Repertoires were generated with immunoSEQ multiplex PCR, while TCRdb's copy carries only in-frame clones and drops some. In the table there are about 81,000 clones, roughly 91% of which are singletons. Input material: peripheral blood. These receptors were collected from a woman in her fifties or sixties in a cohort sampled during active COVID-19. The CDR3 runs from the conserved cysteine through the conserved F or W. Fields, in order: D gene, clone size, V gene, J gene, CDR3 protein, CDR3 DNA. The D gene is left open where the match is weak. Size tells how often a clone was seen (once, few, many) or the class of an expanded clone, and some rows leave it out.

D gene: TRBD2
clone size: -
V gene: TRBV19
J gene: TRBJ2-2
CDR3 protein: CASRRKTSGEVNTGELFF
CDR3 DNA: TGTGCCAGTAGGCGTAAGACTAGCGGGGAGGTAAACACCGGGGAGCTGTTTTTT

D gene: -
clone size: -
V gene: TRBV6-1
J gene: TRBJ2-3
CDR3 protein: CASSEAGRLVSQRGGTQYF
CDR3 DNA: TGTGCCAGCAGTGAAGCGGGTAGACTAGTCTCGCAGCGAGGAGGTACGCAGTATTTT

D gene: -
clone size: -
V gene: TRBV5-4
J gene: TRBJ2-5
CDR3 protein: CASSFYDPTGETQYF
CDR3 DNA: TGTGCCAGCAGCTTCTATGACCCGACGGGGGAGACCCAGTACTTC

D gene: TRBD2
clone size: -
V gene: TRBV5-4
J gene: TRBJ2-5
CDR3 protein: CASSLDLAGGQETQYF
CDR3 DNA: TGTGCCAGCAGCTTGGACCTAGCGGGGGGACAAGAGACCCAGTACTTC

D gene: -
clone size: -
V gene: TRBV4-1
J gene: TRBJ2-2
CDR3 protein: CASSPTPSSGELFF
CDR3 DNA: TGCGCCAGCAGCCCTACCCCTAGCTCCGGGGAGCTGTTTTTT

D gene: -
clone size: -
V gene: TRBV27
J gene: TRBJ2-2
CDR3 protein: CASSLGPVPANTGELFF
CDR3 DNA: TGTGCCAGCAGTTTAGGGCCCGTCCCTGCGAACACCGGGGAGCTGTTTTTT

D gene: TRBD1
clone size: once
V gene: TRBV7-9
J gene: TRBJ2-3
CDR3 protein: CASSARTGRNTQYF
CDR3 DNA: TGTGCCAGCAGCGCTAGGACAGGGAGGAATACGCAGTATTTT

D gene: TRBD1
clone size: -
V gene: TRBV19
J gene: TRBJ1-1
CDR3 protein: CASTGGGQGYTEAFF
CDR3 DNA: TGTGCCAGTACTGGAGGAGGACAGGGGTACACTGAAGCTTTCTTT

D gene: TRBD1
clone size: -
V gene: TRBV29-1
J gene: TRBJ2-5
CDR3 protein: CSVGWGQQETQYF
CDR3 DNA: TGCAGCGTTGGATGGGGACAGCAAGAGACCCAGTACTTC

D gene: -
clone size: -
V gene: TRBV4-1
J gene: TRBJ2-7
CDR3 protein: CASKDLDSSSYEQYF
CDR3 DNA: TGCGCCAGCAAGGACCTGGACTCGTCCTCCTACGAGCAGTACTTC

D gene: TRBD1
clone size: -
V gene: TRBV28
J gene: TRBJ2-7
CDR3 protein: CASSLPAGGYEQYF
CDR3 DNA: TGTGCCAGCAGTTTACCGGCAGGGGGCTACGAGCAGTACTTC

D gene: -
clone size: -
V gene: TRBV10-2
J gene: TRBJ2-2
CDR3 protein: CASRKDYRSTGELFF
CDR3 DNA: TGCGCCAGCAGAAAGGACTATCGTAGCACCGGGGAGCTGTTTTTT

D gene: -
clone size: -
V gene: TRBV3-1/TRBV3-2
J gene: TRBJ1-1
CDR3 protein: CASSLGRGFTEAFF
CDR3 DNA: TGTGCCAGCAGCCTTGGGAGGGGGTTCACTGAAGCTTTCTTT

D gene: -
clone size: many
V gene: TRBV3-1/TRBV3-2
J gene: TRBJ2-6
CDR3 protein: CASSQLGSSGANVLTF
CDR3 DNA: TGTGCCAGCAGCCAATTAGGGAGCTCTGGGGCCAACGTCCTGACTTTC

D gene: -
clone size: -
V gene: TRBV19
J gene: TRBJ2-6
CDR3 protein: CASKSLGSPLGANVLTF
CDR3 DNA: TGTGCCAGTAAGAGCCTGGGGAGCCCCCTGGGGGCCAACGTCCTGACTTTC

D gene: TRBD2
clone size: -
V gene: TRBV6-2/TRBV6-3
J gene: TRBJ2-1
CDR3 protein: CASSDEGGLVGYNEQFF
CDR3 DNA: TGTGCCAGCAGTGACGAGGGAGGGCTAGTTGGGTACAATGAGCAGTTCTTC

D gene: -
clone size: -
V gene: TRBV3-1/TRBV3-2
J gene: TRBJ1-4
CDR3 protein: CASSHNRDLREKLFF
CDR3 DNA: TGTGCCAGCAGCCATAACCGGGACTTACGGGAAAAACTGTTTTTT

D gene: TRBD1
clone size: -
V gene: TRBV10-1
J gene: TRBJ1-3
CDR3 protein: CASSAGGLSGNTIYF
CDR3 DNA: TGCGCCAGCAGTGCAGGGGGGCTCTCTGGAAACACCATATATTTT

D gene: -
clone size: -
V gene: TRBV21-1
J gene: TRBJ1-6
CDR3 protein: CASSKKGLCFGFRAPLHF
CDR3 DNA: TGTGCCAGCAGCAAAAAGGGACTTTGTTTCGGCTTTCGGGCACCCCTCCACTTT

D gene: TRBD1
clone size: -
V gene: TRBV7-9
J gene: TRBJ1-6
CDR3 protein: CASSSGQGDFSYNSPLHF
CDR3 DNA: TGTGCCAGCAGCTCCGGACAGGGTGACTTCTCCTATAATTCACCCCTCCACTTT

D gene: -
clone size: -
V gene: TRBV28
J gene: TRBJ1-2
CDR3 protein: CASSTTFVYEGYTF
CDR3 DNA: TGTGCCAGCAGTACCACCTTCGTATACGAGGGCTACACCTTC

D gene: TRBD1
clone size: -
V gene: TRBV27
J gene: TRBJ1-1
CDR3 protein: CASSLLQGGGTEAFF
CDR3 DNA: TGTGCCAGCAGTTTATTACAGGGGGGAGGCACTGAAGCTTTCTTT

D gene: TRBD1
clone size: once
V gene: TRBV10-3
J gene: TRBJ2-1
CDR3 protein: CAISELGTGRSSSYNEQFF
CDR3 DNA: TGTGCCATCAGTGAGTTAGGGACAGGTCGCTCGAGCTCCTACAATGAGCAGTTCTTC